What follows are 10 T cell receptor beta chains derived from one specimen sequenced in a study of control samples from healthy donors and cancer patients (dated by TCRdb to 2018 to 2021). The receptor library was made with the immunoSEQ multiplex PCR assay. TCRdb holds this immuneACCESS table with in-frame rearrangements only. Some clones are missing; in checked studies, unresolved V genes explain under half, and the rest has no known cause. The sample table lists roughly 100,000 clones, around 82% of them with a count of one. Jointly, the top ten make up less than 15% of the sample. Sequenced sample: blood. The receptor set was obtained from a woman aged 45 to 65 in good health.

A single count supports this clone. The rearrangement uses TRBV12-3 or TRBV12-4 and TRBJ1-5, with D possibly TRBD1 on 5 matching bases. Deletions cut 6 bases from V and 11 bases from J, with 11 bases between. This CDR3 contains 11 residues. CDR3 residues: CASSSGVSQHF. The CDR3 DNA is TGTGCCAGCAGCTCGGGGGTCTCCCAGCATTTT.

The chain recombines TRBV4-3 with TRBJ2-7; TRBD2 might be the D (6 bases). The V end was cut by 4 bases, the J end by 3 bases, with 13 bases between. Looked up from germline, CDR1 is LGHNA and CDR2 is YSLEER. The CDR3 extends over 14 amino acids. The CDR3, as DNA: TGCGCCAGCAGCCTTGGCGGGGAGCTCTACGAGCAGTACTTC. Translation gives CASSLGGELYEQYF.

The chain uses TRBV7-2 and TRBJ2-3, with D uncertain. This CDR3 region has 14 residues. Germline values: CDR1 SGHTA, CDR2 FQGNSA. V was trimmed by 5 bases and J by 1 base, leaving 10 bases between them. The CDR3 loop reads CASSPGQGTDTQYF. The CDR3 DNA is TGTGCCAGCAGCCCCGGGCAGGGCACAGATACGCAGTATTTT.

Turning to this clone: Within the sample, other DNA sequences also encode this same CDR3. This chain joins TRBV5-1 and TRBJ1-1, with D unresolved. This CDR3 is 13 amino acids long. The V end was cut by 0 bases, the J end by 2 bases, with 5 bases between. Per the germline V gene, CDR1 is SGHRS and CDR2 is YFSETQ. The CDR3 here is CASSLARNTEAFF. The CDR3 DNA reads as TGCGCCAGCAGCTTGGCCAGAAACACTGAAGCTTTCTTT.

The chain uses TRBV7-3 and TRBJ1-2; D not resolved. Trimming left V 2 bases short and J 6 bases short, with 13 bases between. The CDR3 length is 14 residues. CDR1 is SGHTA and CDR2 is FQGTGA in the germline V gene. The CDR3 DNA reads TGTGCCAGCAGCTTATCAGGAGGGCCCGATGGCTACACCTTC. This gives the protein CASSLSGGPDGYTF. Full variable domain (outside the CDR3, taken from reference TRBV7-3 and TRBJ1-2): GAGVSQTPSNKVTEKGKYVELRCDPISGHTALYWYRQSLGQGPEFLIYFQGTGAADDSGLPNDRFFAVRPEGSVSTLKIQRTERGDSAVYLCASSLSGGPDGYTFGSGTRLTVV.

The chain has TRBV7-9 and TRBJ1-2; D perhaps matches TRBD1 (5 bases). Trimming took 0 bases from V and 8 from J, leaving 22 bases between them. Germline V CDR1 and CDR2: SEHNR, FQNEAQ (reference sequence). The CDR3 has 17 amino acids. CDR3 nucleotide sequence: TGTGCCAGCAGCTTAGCGGACATGTTAGGGAAGTTCCGCGGCTACACCTTC. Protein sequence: CASSLADMLGKFRGYTF.

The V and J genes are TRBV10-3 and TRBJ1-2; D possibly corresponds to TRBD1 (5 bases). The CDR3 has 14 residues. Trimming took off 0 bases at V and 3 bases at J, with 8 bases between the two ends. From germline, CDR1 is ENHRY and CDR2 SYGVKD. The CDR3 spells CAISESRTYYGYTF. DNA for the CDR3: TGTGCCATCAGTGAGTCGCGGACATACTATGGCTACACCTTC.

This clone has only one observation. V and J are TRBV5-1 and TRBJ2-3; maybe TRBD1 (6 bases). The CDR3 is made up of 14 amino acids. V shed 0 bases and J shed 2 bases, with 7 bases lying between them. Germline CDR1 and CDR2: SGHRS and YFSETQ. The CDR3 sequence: CASSLGTATDTQYF. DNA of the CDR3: TGCGCCAGCAGCTTGGGGACAGCCACAGATACGCAGTATTTT.

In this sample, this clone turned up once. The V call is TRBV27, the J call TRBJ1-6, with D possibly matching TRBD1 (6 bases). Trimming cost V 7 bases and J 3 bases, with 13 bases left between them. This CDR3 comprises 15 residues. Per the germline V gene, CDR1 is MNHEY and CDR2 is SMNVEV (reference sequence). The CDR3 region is CASNLRGNYNSPLHF. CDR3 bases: TGTGCCAGCAACCTAAGGGGGAACTATAATTCACCCCTCCACTTT.

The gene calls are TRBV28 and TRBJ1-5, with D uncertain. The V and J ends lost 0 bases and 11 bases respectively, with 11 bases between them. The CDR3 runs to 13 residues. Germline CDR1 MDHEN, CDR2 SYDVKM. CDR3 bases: TGTGCCAGCAGTTTATGGAGTCCACCCTCCCAGCATTTT. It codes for CASSLWSPPSQHF.